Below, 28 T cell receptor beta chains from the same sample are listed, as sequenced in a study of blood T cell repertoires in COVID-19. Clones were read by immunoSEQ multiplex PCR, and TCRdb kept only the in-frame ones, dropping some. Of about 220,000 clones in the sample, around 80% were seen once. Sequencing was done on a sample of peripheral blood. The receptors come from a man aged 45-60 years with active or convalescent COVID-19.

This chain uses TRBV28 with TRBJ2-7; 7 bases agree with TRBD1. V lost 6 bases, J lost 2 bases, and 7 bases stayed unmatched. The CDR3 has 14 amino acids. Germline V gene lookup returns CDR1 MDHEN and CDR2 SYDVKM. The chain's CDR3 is CASSLGQSAYEQYV. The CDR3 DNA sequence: TGTGCCAGCAGCCTGGGACAGTCAGCCTACGAGCAGTACGTC.

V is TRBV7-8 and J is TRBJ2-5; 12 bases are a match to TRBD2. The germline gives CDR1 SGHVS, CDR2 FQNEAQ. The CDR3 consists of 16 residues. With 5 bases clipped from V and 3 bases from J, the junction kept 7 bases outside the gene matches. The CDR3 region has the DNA TGTGCCAGCAGCCCATCTAGCGGGGGGGCCAAAGAGACCCAGTACTTC. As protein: CASSPSSGGAKETQYF.

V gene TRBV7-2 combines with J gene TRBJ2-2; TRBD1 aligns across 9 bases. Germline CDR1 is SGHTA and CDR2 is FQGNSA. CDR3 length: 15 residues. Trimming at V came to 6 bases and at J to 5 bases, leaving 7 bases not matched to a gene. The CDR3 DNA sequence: TGTGCCAGCAGTAATCACAGGGGGCCGACCGGGGAGCTGTTTTTT. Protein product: CASSNHRGPTGELFF.

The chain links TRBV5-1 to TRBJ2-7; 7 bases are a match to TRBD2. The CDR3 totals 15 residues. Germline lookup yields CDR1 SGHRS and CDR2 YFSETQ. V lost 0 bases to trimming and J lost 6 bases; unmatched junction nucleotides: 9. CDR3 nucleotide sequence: TGCGCCAGCAGCTTGGGGACCCTTGGCGGGGGCGAGCAGTACGTC. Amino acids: CASSLGTLGGGEQYV.

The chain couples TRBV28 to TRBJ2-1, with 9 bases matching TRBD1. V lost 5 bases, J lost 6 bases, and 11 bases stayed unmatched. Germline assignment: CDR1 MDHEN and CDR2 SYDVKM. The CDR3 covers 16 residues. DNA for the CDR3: TGTGCCAGCAGTCAATCAACAGGGGGCTCTTTCAATGAGCAGTTCTTC. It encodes CASSQSTGGSFNEQFF.

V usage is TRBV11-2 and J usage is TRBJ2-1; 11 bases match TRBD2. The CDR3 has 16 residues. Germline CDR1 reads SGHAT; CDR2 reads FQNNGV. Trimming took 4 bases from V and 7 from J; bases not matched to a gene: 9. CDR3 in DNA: TGTGCCAGCAGCTATCTAGCGGGGGGCGGGTATAATGAGCAGTTCTTC. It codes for CASSYLAGGGYNEQFF.

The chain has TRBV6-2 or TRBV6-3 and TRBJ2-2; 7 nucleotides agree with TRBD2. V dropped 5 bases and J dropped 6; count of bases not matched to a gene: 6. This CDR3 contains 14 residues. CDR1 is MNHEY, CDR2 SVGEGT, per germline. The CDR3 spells CASSQTSWAGELFF. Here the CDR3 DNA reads TGTGCCAGCAGTCAGACTAGCTGGGCCGGGGAGCTGTTTTTT.

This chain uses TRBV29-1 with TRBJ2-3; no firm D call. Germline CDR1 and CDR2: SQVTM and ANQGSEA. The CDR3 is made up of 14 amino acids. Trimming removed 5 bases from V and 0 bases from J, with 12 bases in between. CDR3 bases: TGCAGCGTTCTAGGTGGTTTTAGCACAGATACGCAGTATTTT. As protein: CSVLGGFSTDTQYF.

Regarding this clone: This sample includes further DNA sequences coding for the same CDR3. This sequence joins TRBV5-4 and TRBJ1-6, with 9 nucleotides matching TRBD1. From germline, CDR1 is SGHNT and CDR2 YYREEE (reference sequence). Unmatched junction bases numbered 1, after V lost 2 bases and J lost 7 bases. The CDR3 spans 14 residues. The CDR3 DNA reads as TGTGCCAGCAGCTTTGGGACAGGGAATTCACCCCTCCACTTT. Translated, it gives CASSFGTGNSPLHF.

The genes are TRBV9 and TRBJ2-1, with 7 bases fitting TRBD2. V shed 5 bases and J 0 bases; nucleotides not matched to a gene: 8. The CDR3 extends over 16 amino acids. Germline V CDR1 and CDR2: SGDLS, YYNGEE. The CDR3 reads CASSAGVSSSYNEQFF. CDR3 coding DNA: TGTGCCAGCAGTGCGGGGGTCTCGAGCTCCTACAATGAGCAGTTCTTC.

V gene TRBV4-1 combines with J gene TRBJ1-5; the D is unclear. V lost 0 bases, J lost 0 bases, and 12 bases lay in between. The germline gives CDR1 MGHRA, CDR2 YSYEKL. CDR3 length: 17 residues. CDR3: CASSQDPWRISNQPQHF. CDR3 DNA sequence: TGCGCCAGCAGCCAAGATCCCTGGCGGATTAGCAATCAGCCCCAGCATTTT.

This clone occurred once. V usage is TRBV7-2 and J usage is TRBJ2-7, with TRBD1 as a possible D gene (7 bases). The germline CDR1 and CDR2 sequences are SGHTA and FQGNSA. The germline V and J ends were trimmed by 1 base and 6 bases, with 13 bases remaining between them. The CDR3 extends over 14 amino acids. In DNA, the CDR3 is TGTGCCAGCAGCTTAGGACCGCAGGGGGGCGAGCAGTACTTC. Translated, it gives CASSLGPQGGEQYF.

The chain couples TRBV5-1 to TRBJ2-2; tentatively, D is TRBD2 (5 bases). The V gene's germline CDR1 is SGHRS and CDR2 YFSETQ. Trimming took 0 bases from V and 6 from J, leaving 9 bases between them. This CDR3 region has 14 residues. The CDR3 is CASSLAEGSGELFF. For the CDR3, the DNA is TGCGCCAGCAGCTTGGCCGAGGGCTCCGGGGAGCTGTTTTTT.

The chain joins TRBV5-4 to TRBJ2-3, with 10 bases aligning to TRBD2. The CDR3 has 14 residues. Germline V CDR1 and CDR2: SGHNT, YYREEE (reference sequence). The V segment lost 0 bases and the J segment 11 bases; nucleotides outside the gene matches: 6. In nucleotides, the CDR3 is TGTGCCAGCAGCTTGGGGACCTTAGCGGGGGGGCAGTATTTT. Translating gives CASSLGTLAGGQYF.

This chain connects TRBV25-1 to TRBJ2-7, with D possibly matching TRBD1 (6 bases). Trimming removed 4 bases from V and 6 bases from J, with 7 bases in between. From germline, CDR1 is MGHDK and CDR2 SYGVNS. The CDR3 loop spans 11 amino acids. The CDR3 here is CASSVRGEQYF. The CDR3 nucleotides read TGTGCCAGCAGTGTCAGGGGCGAGCAGTACTTC.

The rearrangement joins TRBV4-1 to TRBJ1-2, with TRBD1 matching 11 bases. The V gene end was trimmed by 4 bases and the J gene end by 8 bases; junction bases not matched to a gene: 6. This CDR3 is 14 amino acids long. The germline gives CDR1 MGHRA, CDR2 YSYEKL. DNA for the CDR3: TGCGCCAGCAGCCGTCCCGGGACAGGGGGAGGCTACACCTTC. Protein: CASSRPGTGGGYTF.

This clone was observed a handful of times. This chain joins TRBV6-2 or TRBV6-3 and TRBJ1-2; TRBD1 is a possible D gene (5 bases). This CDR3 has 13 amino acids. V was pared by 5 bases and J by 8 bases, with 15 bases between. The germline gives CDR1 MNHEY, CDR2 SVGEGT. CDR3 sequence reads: CASSRRGGSGYTF. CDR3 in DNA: TGTGCCAGCAGTCGAAGGGGAGGGTCCGGCTACACCTTC.

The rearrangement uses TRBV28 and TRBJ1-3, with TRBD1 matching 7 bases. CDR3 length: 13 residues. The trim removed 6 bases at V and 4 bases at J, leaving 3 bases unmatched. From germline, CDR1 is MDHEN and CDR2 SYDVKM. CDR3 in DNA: TGTGCCAGCAGATACAGGGGAGGAAACACCATATATTTT. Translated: CASRYRGGNTIYF.

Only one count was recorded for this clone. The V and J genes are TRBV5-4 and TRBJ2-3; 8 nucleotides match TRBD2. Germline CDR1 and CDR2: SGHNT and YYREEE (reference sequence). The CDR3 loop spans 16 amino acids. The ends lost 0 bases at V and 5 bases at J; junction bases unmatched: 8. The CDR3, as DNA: TGTGCCAGCAGCTTGGAATTAGCGGGAAGTGTAGATACGCAGTATTTT. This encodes CASSLELAGSVDTQYF.

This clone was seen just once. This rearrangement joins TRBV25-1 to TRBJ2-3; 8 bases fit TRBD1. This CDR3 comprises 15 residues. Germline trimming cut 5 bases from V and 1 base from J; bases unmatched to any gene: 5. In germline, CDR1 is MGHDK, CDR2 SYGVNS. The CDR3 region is CASSSLTGGTDTQYF. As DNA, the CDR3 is TGTGCCAGCAGTTCCTTGACAGGGGGCACAGATACGCAGTATTTT.

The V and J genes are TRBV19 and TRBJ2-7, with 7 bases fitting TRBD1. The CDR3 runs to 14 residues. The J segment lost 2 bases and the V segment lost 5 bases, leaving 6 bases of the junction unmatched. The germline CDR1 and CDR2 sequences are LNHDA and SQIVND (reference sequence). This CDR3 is CASSRAGGPYEQYF. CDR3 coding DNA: TGTGCCAGTAGTCGGGCAGGGGGTCCCTACGAGCAGTACTTC.

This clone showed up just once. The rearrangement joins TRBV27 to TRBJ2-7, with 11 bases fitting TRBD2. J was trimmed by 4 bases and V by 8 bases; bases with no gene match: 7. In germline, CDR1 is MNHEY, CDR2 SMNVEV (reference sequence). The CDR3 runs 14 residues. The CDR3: CASQLTSGSYEQYF. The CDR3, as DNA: TGTGCCAGCCAACTTACTAGCGGGAGTTACGAGCAGTACTTC.

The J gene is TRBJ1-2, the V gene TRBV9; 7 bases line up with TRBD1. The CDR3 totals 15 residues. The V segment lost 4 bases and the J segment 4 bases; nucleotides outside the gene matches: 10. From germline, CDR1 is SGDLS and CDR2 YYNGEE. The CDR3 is CASSLQDRAGYGYTF. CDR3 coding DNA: TGTGCCAGCAGCCTTCAAGACAGGGCTGGCTATGGCTACACCTTC. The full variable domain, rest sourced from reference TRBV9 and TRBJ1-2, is DSGVTQTPKHLITATGQRVTLRCSPRSGDLSVYWYQQSLDQGLQFLIQYYNGEERAKGNILERFSAQQFPDLHSELNLSSLELGDSALYFCASSLQDRAGYGYTFGSGTRLTVV.

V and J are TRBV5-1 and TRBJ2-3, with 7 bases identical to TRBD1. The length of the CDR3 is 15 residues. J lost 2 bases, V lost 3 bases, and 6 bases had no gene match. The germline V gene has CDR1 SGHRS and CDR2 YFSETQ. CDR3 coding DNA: TGCGCCAGCAGCTCCGCCGGACAGGTCACAGATACGCAGTATTTT. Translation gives CASSSAGQVTDTQYF.

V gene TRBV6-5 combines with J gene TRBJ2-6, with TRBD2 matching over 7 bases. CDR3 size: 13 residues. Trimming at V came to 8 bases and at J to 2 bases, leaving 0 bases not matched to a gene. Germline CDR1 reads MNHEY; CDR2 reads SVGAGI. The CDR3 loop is CASRGAGANVLTF. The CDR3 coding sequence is TGTGCCAGCCGGGGGGCTGGGGCCAACGTCCTGACTTTC.

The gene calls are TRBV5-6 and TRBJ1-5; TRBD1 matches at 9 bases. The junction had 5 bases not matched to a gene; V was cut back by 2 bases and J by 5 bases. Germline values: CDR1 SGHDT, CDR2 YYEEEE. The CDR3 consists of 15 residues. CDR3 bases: TGTGCCAGCAGCTTTTGGGACAGGGCCGATCAGCCCCAGCATTTT. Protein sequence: CASSFWDRADQPQHF.

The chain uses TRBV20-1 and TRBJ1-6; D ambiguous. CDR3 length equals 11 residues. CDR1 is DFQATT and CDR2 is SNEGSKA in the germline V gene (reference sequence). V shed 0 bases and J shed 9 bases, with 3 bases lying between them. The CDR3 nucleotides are TGCAGTGCTAGAGATATTTCACCCCTCCACTTT. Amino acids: CSARDISPLHF.

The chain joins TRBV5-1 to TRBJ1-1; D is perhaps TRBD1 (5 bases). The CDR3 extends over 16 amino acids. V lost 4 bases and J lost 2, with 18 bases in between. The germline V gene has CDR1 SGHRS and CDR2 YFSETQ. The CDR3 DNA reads TGCGCCAGCAGCCTCACCGGCGGGGGTCGTAACACTGAAGCTTTCTTT. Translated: CASSLTGGGRNTEAFF.